The rows below give T cell receptor beta chains drawn from one sample of a study of blood T cell repertoires in COVID-19. Assay used: immunoSEQ multiplex PCR; TCRdb lists only in-frame clones, some missing. The sample yields 200,000 to 300,000 clones, 65% to 90% seen once. The material sequenced was PBMCs or T cells enriched from blood (not recorded which). The receptors come from a woman in her forties or fifties with acute COVID-19. CDR3s include the opening cysteine and the closing phenylalanine or tryptophan. D genes are given only for firm matches. Size is stated for part of the rows, as once, few or many counts, or as a class when the clone is expanded.

clone_size: -
j_call: TRBJ1-3
d_call: -
v_call: TRBV18
cdr3_aa: CASSPQGMAGNTIYF
cdr3_nt: TGTGCCAGCTCACCACAGGGGATGGCTGGAAACACCATATATTTT

clone_size: -
j_call: TRBJ1-4
d_call: -
v_call: TRBV7-9
cdr3_aa: CASSLDRIDEKLFF
cdr3_nt: TGTGCCAGCAGCTTAGACAGGATTGATGAAAAACTGTTTTTT

clone_size: -
j_call: TRBJ1-1
d_call: TRBD1
v_call: TRBV6-5
cdr3_aa: CASSYRTGRTEAFF
cdr3_nt: TGTGCCAGCAGTTACAGGACAGGTCGGACTGAAGCTTTCTTT

clone_size: -
j_call: TRBJ2-1
d_call: -
v_call: TRBV25-1
cdr3_aa: CASNRLDEQFF
cdr3_nt: TGTGCCAGCAATCGACTGGATGAGCAGTTCTTC

clone_size: -
j_call: TRBJ1-2
d_call: -
v_call: TRBV4-2
cdr3_aa: CASSHEMRGDYGYTF
cdr3_nt: TGTGCCAGCAGCCATGAAATGCGGGGCGACTATGGCTACACCTTC

clone_size: -
j_call: TRBJ2-3
d_call: -
v_call: TRBV9
cdr3_aa: CASTPSRWEADTQYF
cdr3_nt: TGTGCCAGCACACCTTCCCGGTGGGAGGCAGATACGCAGTATTTT

clone_size: -
j_call: TRBJ1-3
d_call: -
v_call: TRBV27
cdr3_aa: CASSFSSQGTGNTIYF
cdr3_nt: TGTGCCAGCAGTTTTAGTTCCCAGGGTACTGGAAACACCATATATTTT

clone_size: -
j_call: TRBJ2-3
d_call: TRBD1
v_call: TRBV4-3
cdr3_aa: CASSQDPGQGANTQYF
cdr3_nt: TGCGCCAGCAGCCAAGACCCGGGACAGGGGGCGAATACGCAGTATTTT

clone_size: -
j_call: TRBJ1-5
d_call: TRBD1
v_call: TRBV15
cdr3_aa: CATSREGQGYNQPQHF
cdr3_nt: TGTGCCACCAGCAGAGAAGGACAGGGCTACAATCAGCCCCAGCATTTT

clone_size: -
j_call: TRBJ1-2
d_call: TRBD1
v_call: TRBV29-1
cdr3_aa: CSVRQGKGYTF
cdr3_nt: TGCAGCGTTAGACAGGGAAAAGGCTACACCTTC

clone_size: -
j_call: TRBJ1-1
d_call: -
v_call: TRBV7-8
cdr3_aa: CASSLEARGVSGTEAFF
cdr3_nt: TGTGCCAGCAGCTTAGAAGCCAGGGGCGTCTCGGGCACTGAAGCTTTCTTT

clone_size: few
j_call: TRBJ2-7
d_call: -
v_call: TRBV11-2
cdr3_aa: CASSLDAGSSYEQYF
cdr3_nt: TGTGCCAGCAGCTTAGATGCGGGAAGCTCCTACGAGCAGTACTTC

clone_size: -
j_call: TRBJ2-3
d_call: -
v_call: TRBV5-4
cdr3_aa: CASSLYGGIVDTQYF
cdr3_nt: TGTGCCAGCAGCTTGTATGGGGGCATCGTGGATACGCAGTATTTT

clone_size: -
j_call: TRBJ1-4
d_call: TRBD1
v_call: TRBV4-1
cdr3_aa: CASSHSGTGGDEKLFF
cdr3_nt: TGCGCCAGCAGCCATTCAGGGACAGGGGGTGATGAAAAACTGTTTTTT

clone_size: -
j_call: TRBJ2-3
d_call: TRBD2
v_call: TRBV29-1
cdr3_aa: CSVDSGARPDTQYF
cdr3_nt: TGCAGCGTGGATAGCGGGGCCAGACCAGATACGCAGTATTTT

clone_size: -
j_call: TRBJ2-7
d_call: -
v_call: TRBV5-1
cdr3_aa: CASSFSDGHYEQYF
cdr3_nt: TGCGCCAGCAGCTTCTCAGACGGACACTACGAGCAGTACTTC

clone_size: -
j_call: TRBJ1-2
d_call: TRBD1
v_call: TRBV7-8
cdr3_aa: CASRNLQGAKGYTF
cdr3_nt: TGTGCCAGCAGGAACTTACAGGGGGCGAAAGGCTACACCTTC

clone_size: -
j_call: TRBJ1-5
d_call: TRBD1
v_call: TRBV27
cdr3_aa: CASPTGEYSNQPQHF
cdr3_nt: TGTGCCAGCCCGACAGGGGAATACAGCAATCAGCCCCAGCATTTT

clone_size: once
j_call: TRBJ1-5
d_call: TRBD1
v_call: TRBV29-1
cdr3_aa: CSVITGDWQPQHF
cdr3_nt: TGCAGCGTCATCACAGGGGACTGGCAGCCCCAGCATTTT

clone_size: -
j_call: TRBJ1-6
d_call: -
v_call: TRBV30
cdr3_aa: CAWSDRGYNSPLHF
cdr3_nt: TGTGCCTGGAGCGACCGGGGCTATAATTCACCCCTCCACTTT

clone_size: -
j_call: TRBJ2-1
d_call: -
v_call: TRBV7-2
cdr3_aa: CASSLAPTQNEQFF
cdr3_nt: TGTGCCAGCAGCTTAGCACCAACGCAGAATGAGCAGTTCTTC

clone_size: once
j_call: TRBJ2-5
d_call: TRBD1
v_call: TRBV5-4
cdr3_aa: CASSQATGSQYF
cdr3_nt: TGTGCCAGCAGCCAAGCGACAGGGTCCCAGTACTTC

clone_size: -
j_call: TRBJ1-1
d_call: TRBD1
v_call: TRBV10-3
cdr3_aa: CAISGRQGTTEAFF
cdr3_nt: TGTGCCATCAGTGGAAGACAGGGAACCACTGAAGCTTTCTTT

clone_size: -
j_call: TRBJ1-6
d_call: -
v_call: TRBV30
cdr3_aa: CAWSVNNSPLHF
cdr3_nt: TGTGCCTGGAGTGTAAACAACTCACCCCTCCACTTT

clone_size: -
j_call: TRBJ1-2
d_call: TRBD1
v_call: TRBV10-3
cdr3_aa: CAIRSQGGYTF
cdr3_nt: TGTGCCATCAGGTCACAGGGGGGCTACACCTTC

clone_size: -
j_call: TRBJ1-2
d_call: -
v_call: TRBV14
cdr3_aa: CASSQGAGIPNF
cdr3_nt: TGTGCCAGCAGCCAAGGAGCGGGAATTCCTAACTTC

clone_size: -
j_call: TRBJ2-7
d_call: TRBD1
v_call: TRBV10-3
cdr3_aa: CAISLQGYEQYF
cdr3_nt: TGTGCCATCAGCCTACAGGGGTACGAGCAGTACTTC

clone_size: -
j_call: TRBJ2-7
d_call: -
v_call: TRBV7-2
cdr3_aa: CASSPNPPGSSYEQYF
cdr3_nt: TGTGCCAGCAGCCCCAATCCCCCGGGAAGCTCCTACGAGCAGTACTTC

clone_size: -
j_call: TRBJ1-5
d_call: -
v_call: TRBV19
cdr3_aa: CASSIGEGAQPQHF
cdr3_nt: TGTGCCAGTAGTATAGGAGAAGGGGCTCAGCCCCAGCATTTT

clone_size: -
j_call: TRBJ1-6
d_call: -
v_call: TRBV30
cdr3_aa: CAWRGDNSPLHF
cdr3_nt: TGTGCCTGGAGGGGCGATAATTCACCCCTCCACTTT

clone_size: -
j_call: TRBJ1-3
d_call: -
v_call: TRBV24-1
cdr3_aa: CATSGFVEGNTIYF
cdr3_nt: TGTGCCACCAGTGGGTTCGTAGAGGGAAACACCATATATTTT

clone_size: -
j_call: TRBJ2-3
d_call: -
v_call: TRBV11-3
cdr3_aa: CASSSSGGTDTQYF
cdr3_nt: TGTGCCAGCAGCTCCTCGGGGGGCACAGATACGCAGTATTTT

clone_size: -
j_call: TRBJ1-1
d_call: TRBD1
v_call: TRBV18
cdr3_aa: CASSPPGTANTEAFF
cdr3_nt: TGTGCCAGCTCACCACCTGGGACAGCCAACACTGAAGCTTTCTTT

clone_size: -
j_call: TRBJ2-7
d_call: -
v_call: TRBV6-9
cdr3_aa: CASSYRTAGDEQYF
cdr3_nt: TGTGCCAGCAGTTACCGGACGGCCGGGGACGAGCAGTACTTC